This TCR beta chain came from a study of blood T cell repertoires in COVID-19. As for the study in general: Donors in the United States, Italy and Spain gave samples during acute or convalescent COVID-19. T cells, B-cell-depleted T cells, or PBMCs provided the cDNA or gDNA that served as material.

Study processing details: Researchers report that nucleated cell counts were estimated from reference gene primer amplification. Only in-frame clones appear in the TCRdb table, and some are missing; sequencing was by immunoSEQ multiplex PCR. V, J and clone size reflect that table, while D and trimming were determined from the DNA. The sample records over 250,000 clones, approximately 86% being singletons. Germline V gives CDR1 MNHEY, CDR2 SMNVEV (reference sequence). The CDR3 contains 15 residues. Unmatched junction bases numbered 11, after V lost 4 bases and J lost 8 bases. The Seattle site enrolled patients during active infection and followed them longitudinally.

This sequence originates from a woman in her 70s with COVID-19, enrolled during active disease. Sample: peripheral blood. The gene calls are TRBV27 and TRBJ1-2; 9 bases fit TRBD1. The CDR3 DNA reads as TGTGCCAGCAGTTCCCCGGGACAGGGCTGGGGAGGCTACACCTTC. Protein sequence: CASSSPGQGWGGYTF.